The present entry profiles one TCR beta chain with its context. This clone's antigen is unknown. Base quality data are lacking; no much larger clone is found one base away. TCRbeta CDR3 regions were amplified from genomic DNA using the immunoSEQ Assay, a bias-controlled multiplex PCR. In the original analysis: Nucleated cell counts per sample were estimated from amplification of reference gene primers within the assay. To quantify the absolute abundance of each unique TCRbeta CDR3 rearrangement, sequence reads were collapsed and filtered. For each sample, productive Simpson clonality was calculated as the square root of Simpson's diversity index over productive rearrangements. This is the immuneACCESS table as TCRdb keeps it, with only in-frame sequences that have V and J called. A part of the clones is gone; compared with another copy, unresolved V genes explain less than half, and the rest is unexplained. Clone size and V and J calls were adopted from that table, with D and trimming inferred from the DNA. This sample has around 370,000 clones in its table, and almost 90% of those were observed once. The leading ten clones occupy around 7.9% of the sample.

The sample comes from a study of blood T cell repertoires in COVID-19 (dated by TCRdb to 2020 to 2021). Turning to the overall study: The collaborator samples originated in the United States, Italy and Spain and spanned the acute and convalescent phases of COVID-19. Where HLA class I and class II types were available, the types were taken from metadata supplied by the sample provider, not from assay-based typing. The samples were drawn from the first 160 participants of the ongoing ImmuneRACE study and from about 1,200 subjects provided by 6 global collaborators. The repertoires were released in a freely available public database intended as a resource for research on the immune response to SARS-CoV-2. The material from the prospective study consisted of cDNA or gDNA derived from T cells, B-cell-depleted T cells, or PBMCs. The sample metadata nearly always contained a de-identified subject ID, COVID-19 status, age in years and sex. The dataset comprised deeply sampled blood TCRbeta repertoires from subjects exposed to, actively infected with, or recovered from COVID-19. Here is what the overall study found, with its caveats: The quantity of clinical and demographic metadata differed by source and by participant and was supplied without curation.

Inclusive of the bounding cysteine and phenylalanine, the CDR3 is 12 residues long. This entry keeps only the CDR3 DNA: 36 bases, framed from base 1. Trimming at the junction amounts to 3 bases on V and 6 bases on J, and the germline ends lie 7 bases apart. At one collaborating source in Seattle, patients were enrolled during active infection and were followed longitudinally through the course of disease. Whole blood was collected in K2EDTA tubes by collaborating institutions according to the institutions' own protocols. For TCRbeta analysis, collaborator samples were shipped as frozen whole blood, as isolated PBMCs, or as DNA extracted from either sample type.

The chain joins TRBV12-3 or TRBV12-4 to TRBJ2-3, with TRBD1 as a weak D call on 6 bases. Material for sequencing was peripheral blood. The receptor was derived from a woman in her 70s with COVID-19, enrolled during active disease. At the DNA level, the sequence is TGTGCCAGCAGTTTGGGGGCGGATACGCAGTATTTT. The resulting protein is CASSLGADTQYF.